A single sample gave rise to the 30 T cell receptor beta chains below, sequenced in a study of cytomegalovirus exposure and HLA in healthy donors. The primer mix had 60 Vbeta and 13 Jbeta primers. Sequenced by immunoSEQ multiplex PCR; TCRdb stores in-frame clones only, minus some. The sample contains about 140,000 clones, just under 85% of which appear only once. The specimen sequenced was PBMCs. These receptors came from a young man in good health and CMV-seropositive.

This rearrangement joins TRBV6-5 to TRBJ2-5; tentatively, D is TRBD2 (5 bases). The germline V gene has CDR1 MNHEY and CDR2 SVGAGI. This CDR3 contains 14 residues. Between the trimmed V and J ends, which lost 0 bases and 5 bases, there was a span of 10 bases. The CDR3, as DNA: TGTGCCAGCAGTTACTCACGAGGGTTGGAGACCCAGTACTTC. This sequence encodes CASSYSRGLETQYF.

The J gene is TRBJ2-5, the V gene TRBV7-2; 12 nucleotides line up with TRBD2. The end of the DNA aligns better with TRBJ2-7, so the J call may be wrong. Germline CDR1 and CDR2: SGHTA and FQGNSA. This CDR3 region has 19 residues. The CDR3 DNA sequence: TGTGCCAGCAGCTTACTGATGGGACTAGCGGGCGTCAGCTCCTACGAGCAGTACTTC. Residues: CASSLLMGLAGVSSYEQYF.

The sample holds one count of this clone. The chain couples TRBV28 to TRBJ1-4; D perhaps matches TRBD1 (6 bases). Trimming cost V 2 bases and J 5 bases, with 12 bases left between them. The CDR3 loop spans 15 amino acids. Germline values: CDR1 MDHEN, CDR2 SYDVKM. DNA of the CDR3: TGTGCCAGCAGTTTAGGGGGCAGACTAAATGAAAAACTGTTTTTT. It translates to CASSLGGRLNEKLFF.

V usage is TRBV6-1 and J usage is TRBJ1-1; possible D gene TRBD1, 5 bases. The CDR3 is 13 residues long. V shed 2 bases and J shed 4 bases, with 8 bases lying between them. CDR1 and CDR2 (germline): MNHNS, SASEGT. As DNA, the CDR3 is TGTGCCAGCAGTGAAAATGGGGCCACTGAAGCTTTCTTT. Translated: CASSENGATEAFF.

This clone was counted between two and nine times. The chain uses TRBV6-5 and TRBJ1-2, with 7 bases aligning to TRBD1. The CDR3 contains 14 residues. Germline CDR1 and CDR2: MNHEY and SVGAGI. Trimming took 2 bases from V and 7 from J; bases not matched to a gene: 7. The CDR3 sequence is CASSYTPSGGGYTF. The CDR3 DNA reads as TGTGCCAGCAGTTACACCCCCTCAGGGGGTGGCTACACCTTC.

CDR3 in amino acids: CACTDVEQYF. The CDR3 DNA is TGTGCCTGTACAGATGTCGAGCAGTACTTC. The chain carries TRBV30 and TRBJ2-7; D remains unclear. Trimming removed 6 bases at V and 6 bases at J, with 9 bases between. This CDR3 has 10 amino acids. CDR1 and CDR2 (germline): GTSNPN, SVGIG (reference sequence).

CDR3 in amino acids: CASSPPFRGDNEQFF. In nucleotides, the CDR3 is TGTGCCAGCAGCCCTCCCTTCAGGGGGGACAATGAGCAGTTCTTC. The V and J genes are TRBV14 and TRBJ2-1, with a possible D match to TRBD1 (7 bases). CDR3 length: 15 amino acids. Trimming shortened V by 4 bases and J by 5 bases, and 15 bases separated the two germline ends. The germline gives CDR1 SGHDN, CDR2 FVKESK.

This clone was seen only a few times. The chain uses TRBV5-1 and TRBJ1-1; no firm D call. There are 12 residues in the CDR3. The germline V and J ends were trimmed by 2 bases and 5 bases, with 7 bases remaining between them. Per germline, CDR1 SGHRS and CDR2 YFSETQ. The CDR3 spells CASSFGGTEAFF. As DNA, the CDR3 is TGCGCCAGCAGCTTCGGCGGAACTGAAGCTTTCTTT.

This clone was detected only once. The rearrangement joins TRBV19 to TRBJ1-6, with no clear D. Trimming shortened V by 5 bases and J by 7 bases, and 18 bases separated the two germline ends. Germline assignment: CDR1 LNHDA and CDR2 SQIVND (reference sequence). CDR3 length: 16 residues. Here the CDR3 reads CASSHGPGRENSPLHF. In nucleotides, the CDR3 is TGTGCCAGTAGTCACGGTCCGGGAAGAGAGAATTCACCCCTCCACTTT.

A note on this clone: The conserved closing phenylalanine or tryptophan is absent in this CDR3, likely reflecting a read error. The chain's CDR3 is CASSYGGANTGELFC. CDR3 bases: TGCGCCAGCTCCTATGGGGGGGCCAACACCGGGGAGCTGTTTTGT. The chain employs TRBV5-1 and TRBJ2-2; D is possibly TRBD2 (7 bases). The CDR3 consists of 15 residues. Germline CDR1 SGHRS, CDR2 YFSETQ. The V gene lost 7 bases and the J gene lost 2 bases, with 15 bases spanning the gap.

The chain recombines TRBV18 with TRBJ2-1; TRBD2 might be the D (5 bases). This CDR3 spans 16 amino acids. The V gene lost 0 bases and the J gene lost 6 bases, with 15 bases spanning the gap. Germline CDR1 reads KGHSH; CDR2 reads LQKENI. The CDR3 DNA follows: TGTGCCAGCTCACCACCTTACCCGGGGATATTCAATGAGCAGTTCTTC. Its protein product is CASSPPYPGIFNEQFF.

Here the CDR3 reads CASTPGGGAKNIQYF. CDR3 sequence (DNA): TGTGCCAGCACCCCAGGTGGGGGGGCCAAAAACATTCAGTACTTC. The chain employs TRBV28 and TRBJ2-4; D is possibly TRBD2 (6 bases). CDR3 length equals 15 residues. The germline V gene encodes CDR1 MDHEN and CDR2 SYDVKM. Deletions cut 7 bases from V and 1 base from J, with 14 bases between.

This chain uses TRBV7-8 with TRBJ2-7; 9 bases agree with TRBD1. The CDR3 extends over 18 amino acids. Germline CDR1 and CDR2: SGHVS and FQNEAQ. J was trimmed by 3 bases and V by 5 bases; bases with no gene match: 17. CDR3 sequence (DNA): TGTGCCAGCAGCCCTGGACAGGGGAAGAAGCCCCGGCACTACGAGCAGTACTTC. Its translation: CASSPGQGKKPRHYEQYF.

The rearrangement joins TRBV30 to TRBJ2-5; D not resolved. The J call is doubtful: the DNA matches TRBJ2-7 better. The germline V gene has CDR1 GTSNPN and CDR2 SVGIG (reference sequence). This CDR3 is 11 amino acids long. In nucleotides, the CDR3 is TGTGCCTGGAGTCCTCTTAGCGAGCAGTACTTC. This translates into CAWSPLSEQYF.

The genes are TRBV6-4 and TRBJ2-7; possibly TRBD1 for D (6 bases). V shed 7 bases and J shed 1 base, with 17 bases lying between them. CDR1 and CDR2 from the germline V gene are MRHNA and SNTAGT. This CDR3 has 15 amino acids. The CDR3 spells CASIFAGEKSYEQYF. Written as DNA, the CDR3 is TGTGCCAGCATTTTCGCAGGGGAGAAGTCCTACGAGCAGTACTTC.

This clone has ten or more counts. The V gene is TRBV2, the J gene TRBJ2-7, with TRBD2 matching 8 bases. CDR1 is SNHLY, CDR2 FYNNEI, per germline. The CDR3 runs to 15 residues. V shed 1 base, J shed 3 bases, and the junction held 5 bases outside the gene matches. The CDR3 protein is CASSEGAGARYEQYF. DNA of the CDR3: TGTGCCAGCAGTGAAGGAGCGGGAGCACGCTACGAGCAGTACTTC.

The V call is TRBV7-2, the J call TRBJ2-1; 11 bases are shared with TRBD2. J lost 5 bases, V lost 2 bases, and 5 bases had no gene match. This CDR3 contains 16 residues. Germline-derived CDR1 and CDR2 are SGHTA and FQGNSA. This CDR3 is CASSLIPTSGDNEQFF. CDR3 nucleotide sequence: TGTGCCAGCAGCTTAATCCCGACTAGCGGGGACAATGAGCAGTTCTTC.

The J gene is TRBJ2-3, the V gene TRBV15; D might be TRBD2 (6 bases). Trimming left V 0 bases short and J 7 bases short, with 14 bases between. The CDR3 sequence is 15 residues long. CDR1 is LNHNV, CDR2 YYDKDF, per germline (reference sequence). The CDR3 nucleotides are TGTGCCACCAGCAGAGATGCGGGGTCAGCGAATACGCAGTATTTT. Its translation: CATSRDAGSANTQYF.

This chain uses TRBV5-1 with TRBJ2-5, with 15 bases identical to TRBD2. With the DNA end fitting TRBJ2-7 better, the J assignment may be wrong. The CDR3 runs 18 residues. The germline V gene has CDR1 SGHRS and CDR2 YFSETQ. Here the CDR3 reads CASTSNRGLAGGDYEQYF. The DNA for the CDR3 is TGCGCCAGCACCTCAAACAGGGGACTAGCGGGAGGAGACTACGAGCAGTACTTC.

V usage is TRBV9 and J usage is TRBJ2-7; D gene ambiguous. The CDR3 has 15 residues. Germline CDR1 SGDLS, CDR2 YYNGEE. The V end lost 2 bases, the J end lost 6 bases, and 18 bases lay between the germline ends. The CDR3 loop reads CASSVNEGGSGEQYF. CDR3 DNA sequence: TGTGCCAGCAGCGTTAACGAAGGTGGTTCGGGCGAGCAGTACTTC.

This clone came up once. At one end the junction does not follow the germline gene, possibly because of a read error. This chain's CDR3 is CASSPPRQASGANVLTF. In DNA, the CDR3 is TGTGCCAGCTCGCCACCCAGACAGGCCTCTGGGGCCAACGTCCTGACTTTC. The J gene is TRBJ2-6, the V gene TRBV18; D possibly corresponds to TRBD1 (6 bases). Looked up from germline, CDR1 is KGHSH and CDR2 is LQKENI. The length of the CDR3 is 17 residues.

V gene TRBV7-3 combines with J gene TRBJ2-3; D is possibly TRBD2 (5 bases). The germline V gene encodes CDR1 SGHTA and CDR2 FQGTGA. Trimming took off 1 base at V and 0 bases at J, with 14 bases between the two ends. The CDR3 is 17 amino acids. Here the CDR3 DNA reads TGTGCCAGCAGCTTAAAAGTACCAGCGGCTAGCACAGATACGCAGTATTTT. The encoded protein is CASSLKVPAASTDTQYF. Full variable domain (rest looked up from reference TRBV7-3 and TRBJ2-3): GAGVSQTPSNKVTEKGKYVELRCDPISGHTALYWYRQSLGQGPEFLIYFQGTGAADDSGLPNDRFFAVRPEGSVSTLKIQRTERGDSAVYLCASSLKVPAASTDTQYFGPGTRLTVL.

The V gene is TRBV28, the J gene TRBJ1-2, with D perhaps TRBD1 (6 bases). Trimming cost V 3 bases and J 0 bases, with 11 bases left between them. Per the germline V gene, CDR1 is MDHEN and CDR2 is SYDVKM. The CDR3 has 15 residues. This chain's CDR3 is CASSFPTGANYGYTF. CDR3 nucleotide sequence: TGTGCCAGCAGTTTCCCGACAGGAGCTAACTATGGCTACACCTTC.

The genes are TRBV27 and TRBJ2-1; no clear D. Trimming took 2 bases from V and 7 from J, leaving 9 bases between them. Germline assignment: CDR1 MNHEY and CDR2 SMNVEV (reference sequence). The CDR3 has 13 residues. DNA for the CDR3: TGTGCCAGCAGTTTAGCGATCCATAATGAGCAGTTCTTC. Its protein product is CASSLAIHNEQFF.

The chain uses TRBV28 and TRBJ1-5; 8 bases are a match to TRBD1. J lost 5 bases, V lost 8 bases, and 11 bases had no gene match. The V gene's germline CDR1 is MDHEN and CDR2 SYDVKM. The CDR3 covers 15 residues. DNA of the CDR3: TGTGCCAGCGCCTCAGGACAGGGAAAGCATCAGCCCCAGCATTTT. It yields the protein CASASGQGKHQPQHF.

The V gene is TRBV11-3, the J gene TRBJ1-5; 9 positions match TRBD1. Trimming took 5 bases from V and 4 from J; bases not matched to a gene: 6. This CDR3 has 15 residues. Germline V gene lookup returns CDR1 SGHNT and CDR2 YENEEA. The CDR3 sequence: CASSQGQGRNQPQHF. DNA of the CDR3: TGTGCCAGCAGCCAAGGACAGGGGAGGAATCAGCCCCAGCATTTT.

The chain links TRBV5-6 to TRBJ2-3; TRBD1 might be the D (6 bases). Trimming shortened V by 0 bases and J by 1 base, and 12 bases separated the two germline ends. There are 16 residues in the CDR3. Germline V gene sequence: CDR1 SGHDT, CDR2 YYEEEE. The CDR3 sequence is CASSLAGERGTDTQYF. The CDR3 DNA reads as TGTGCCAGCAGCTTGGCAGGGGAAAGGGGCACAGATACGCAGTATTTT. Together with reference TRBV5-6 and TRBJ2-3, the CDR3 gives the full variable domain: DAGVTQSPTHLIKTRGQQVTLRCSPKSGHDTVSWYQQALGQGPQFIFQYYEEEERQRGNFPDRFSGHQFPNYSSELNVNALLLGDSALYLCASSLAGERGTDTQYFGPGTRLTVL.

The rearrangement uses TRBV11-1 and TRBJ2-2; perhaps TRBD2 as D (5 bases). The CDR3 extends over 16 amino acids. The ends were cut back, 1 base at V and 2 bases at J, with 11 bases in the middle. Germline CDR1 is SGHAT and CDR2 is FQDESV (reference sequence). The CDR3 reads CASSLEYGINTGELFF. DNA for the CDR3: TGTGCCAGCAGCTTAGAATACGGGATAAACACCGGGGAGCTGTTTTTT.

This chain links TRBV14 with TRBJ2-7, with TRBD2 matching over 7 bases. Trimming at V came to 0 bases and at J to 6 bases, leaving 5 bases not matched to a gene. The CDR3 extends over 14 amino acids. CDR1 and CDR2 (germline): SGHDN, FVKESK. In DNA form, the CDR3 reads TGTGCCAGCAGCCAAGAATGGGCGGGGGTCGAGCAGTACTTC. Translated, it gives CASSQEWAGVEQYF.

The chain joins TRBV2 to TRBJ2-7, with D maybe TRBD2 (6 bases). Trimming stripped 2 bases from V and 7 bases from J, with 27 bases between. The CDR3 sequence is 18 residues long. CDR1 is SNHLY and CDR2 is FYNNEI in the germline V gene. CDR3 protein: CASSERGAGSGGLGEQYF. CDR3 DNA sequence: TGTGCCAGCAGTGAACGGGGAGCCGGTAGCGGTGGTCTTGGGGAGCAGTACTTC.